These 16 T cell receptor beta chains originate from one sample sequenced in a study of shared clonotypes between healthy human individuals. TCRdb's table, derived via immunoSEQ multiplex PCR, lists solely in-frame clones and lacks some. The sample carries hundreds of thousands of clones, about two thirds recorded once. Sequencing was performed on memory CD4+ T cells sorted from blood. As to subset: CD45RA-negative fraction. Every receptor here comes from a woman aged 25 to 39 in good health.

The V call is TRBV6-6, the J call TRBJ1-5; D may be TRBD1 (6 bases). V was trimmed by 4 bases and J by 4 bases, leaving 14 bases between them. CDR1 and CDR2 from the germline V gene are MNHNY and SVGAGI (reference sequence). This CDR3 contains 15 residues. The CDR3 sequence: CASSSSGVRNQPQHF. The CDR3 DNA reads as TGTGCCAGCAGTTCATCAGGGGTAAGAAATCAGCCCCAGCATTTT.

This sequence joins TRBV9 and TRBJ2-7, with 10 nucleotides matching TRBD2. J was trimmed by 3 bases and V by 4 bases; bases with no gene match: 7. CDR3 length: 15 residues. CDR1 and CDR2 (germline): SGDLS, YYNGEE. The CDR3: CASSPNLAGVYEQYF. The CDR3 region has the DNA TGTGCCAGCAGCCCCAACCTAGCGGGAGTCTACGAGCAGTACTTC.

The sample holds a few counts of this clone. V usage is TRBV2 and J usage is TRBJ1-2; TRBD1 aligns across 8 bases. The CDR3 consists of 11 residues. In germline, CDR1 is SNHLY, CDR2 FYNNEI. The V and J ends lost 6 bases and 8 bases, in that order; junction bases with no gene match: 2. CDR3 nucleotide sequence: TGTGCCAGCAGCGACAGGGGCGGCTACACCTTC. Its translation is CASSDRGGYTF.

The chain couples TRBV5-1 to TRBJ2-2, with 10 bases identical to TRBD2. V gave up 2 bases and J gave up 4 bases; unmatched junction bases: 14. CDR1 SGHRS and CDR2 YFSETQ come from the germline V gene. This CDR3 is built from 19 residues. The DNA for the CDR3 is TGCGCCAGCAGCTTCCCGTGGGCTAGCGGGAGTTTGGGCACCGGGGAGCTGTTTTTT. Its translation: CASSFPWASGSLGTGELFF.

The V call is TRBV15, the J call TRBJ2-1; possible D gene TRBD2, 6 bases. The CDR3 sequence is 14 residues long. V shed 3 bases and J shed 7 bases, with 13 bases lying between them. Germline-derived CDR1 and CDR2 are LNHNV and YYDKDF (reference sequence). The CDR3 bases are TGTGCCACCAGCAGTTTCGGGAGTAAGAATGAGCAGTTCTTC. Protein sequence: CATSSFGSKNEQFF.

This clone was detected many times. The gene calls are TRBV5-6 and TRBJ2-7, with 8 bases fitting TRBD1. J was trimmed by 5 bases and V by 7 bases; bases with no gene match: 14. This CDR3 contains 15 residues. The V gene's germline CDR1 is SGHDT and CDR2 YYEEEE. CDR3 in DNA: TGTGCCAGCCGGGAAGTAGGACAGGGAATCCACGAGCAGTACTTC. Translated, it gives CASREVGQGIHEQYF.

The chain links TRBV5-8 to TRBJ2-5; weak D call: TRBD2 (6 bases). Trimming removed 4 bases at V and 4 bases at J, with 14 bases between. Germline V CDR1 and CDR2: SGHTS, YDEGEE. CDR3 length equals 14 residues. The CDR3 loop is CASSAYTSRETQYF. As DNA, the CDR3 is TGTGCCAGCAGCGCTTACACTAGCCGAGAGACCCAGTACTTC.

This clone came up a few times. The chain uses TRBV5-1 and TRBJ2-2, with D perhaps matching TRBD1 (6 bases). V lost 0 bases to trimming and J lost 7 bases, with 10 bases between them. The germline gives CDR1 SGHRS, CDR2 YFSETQ. CDR3 length: 14 amino acids. The CDR3 DNA is TGCGCCAGCAGCTTGGCACAGGGTATCGGGGAGCTGTTTTTT. This sequence encodes CASSLAQGIGELFF.

The genes are TRBV13 and TRBJ1-1; D gene ambiguous. Trimming shortened V by 5 bases and J by 7 bases, and 11 bases separated the two germline ends. Germline V CDR1 and CDR2: PRHDT, FYEKMQ (reference sequence). This CDR3 comprises 12 residues. CDR3 sequence reads: CASSPRKFEAFF. The CDR3 DNA follows: TGTGCCAGCAGCCCTAGGAAGTTTGAAGCTTTCTTT.

This chain uses TRBV19 with TRBJ1-5; 10 positions match TRBD1. J lost 8 bases, V lost 4 bases, and 5 bases had no gene match. Germline CDR1 reads LNHDA; CDR2 reads SQIVND (reference sequence). This CDR3 region has 14 residues. The CDR3: CASSTDRGGKPQHF. As DNA, the CDR3 is TGTGCCAGTAGTACGGACAGGGGGGGAAAGCCCCAGCATTTT.

The CDR3: CASSEAAGTDTQYF. The CDR3 region has the DNA TGTGCCAGCAGTGAAGCCGCAGGGACAGATACGCAGTATTTT. The chain has TRBV6-1 and TRBJ2-3; the D gene is possibly TRBD1 (5 bases). Per the germline V gene, CDR1 is MNHNS and CDR2 is SASEGT. Trimming stripped 0 bases from V and 3 bases from J, with 7 bases between. The length of the CDR3 is 14 residues.

As DNA, the CDR3 is TGTGCCAGCAGCGAGCCGGGCCTAGAGACCCAGTACTTC. Protein sequence: CASSEPGLETQYF. J is TRBJ2-5 and V is TRBV9, with no clear D. From germline, CDR1 is SGDLS and CDR2 YYNGEE. The germline V and J ends were trimmed by 3 bases and 4 bases, with 10 bases remaining between them. The CDR3 totals 13 residues. Filled out from reference TRBV9 and TRBJ2-5, the complete variable domain reads DSGVTQTPKHLITATGQRVTLRCSPRSGDLSVYWYQQSLDQGLQFLIQYYNGEERAKGNILERFSAQQFPDLHSELNLSSLELGDSALYFCASSEPGLETQYFGPGTRLLVL.

A remark on this clone: Compared with germline, one end of the junction differs, possibly owing to a read error. The CDR3 DNA follows: TGTGCCAGCAGTGACTCGTTAGGAGGACAGCGGCTCTTT. Translating gives CASSDSLGGQRLF. The rearrangement joins TRBV6-4 to TRBJ1-1; D might be TRBD1 (6 bases). CDR1 and CDR2 (germline): MRHNA, SNTAGT. The length of the CDR3 is 13 residues.

The rearrangement links TRBV11-2 to TRBJ2-3, with D uncertain. V was pared by 5 bases and J by 0 bases, with 12 bases between. Per germline, CDR1 SGHAT and CDR2 FQNNGV. This CDR3 contains 15 residues. The CDR3 region has the DNA TGTGCCAGCAGCCGAAGGTCCGGGAGCACAGATACGCAGTATTTT. It is translated as CASSRRSGSTDTQYF.

The chain carries TRBV2 and TRBJ2-4, with a weak D call TRBD2 (5 bases). Germline V gene data show CDR1 as SNHLY and CDR2 as FYNNEI. The V gene lost 2 bases and the J gene lost 2 bases, with 13 bases spanning the gap. This CDR3 spans 16 amino acids. The CDR3 spells CASSERGGLTKNIQYF. The DNA of the CDR3 is TGTGCCAGCAGTGAACGAGGAGGACTCACCAAAAACATTCAGTACTTC.

The chain links TRBV28 to TRBJ2-1; D remains unclear. Per germline, CDR1 MDHEN and CDR2 SYDVKM. V was trimmed by 5 bases and J by 7 bases, leaving 12 bases between them. This CDR3 region has 13 residues. CDR3 amino acids: CASSPPVLNEQFF. The CDR3 region has the DNA TGTGCCAGCAGTCCGCCGGTTTTGAATGAGCAGTTCTTC.